This T cell receptor beta chain emerged from a study of shared clonotypes between healthy human individuals. Naive CD8 cells, CD45RO-negative and positively selected for CCR7, excluded terminally differentiated effector memory CD45RA+ cells. The donor population consisted of healthy HIV-negative adults with no recent acute infections or vaccinations. V shed 3 bases and J 5 bases; nucleotides not matched to a gene: 6. Germline lookup yields CDR1 MNHNS and CDR2 SASEGT. CDR3 length equals 14 residues. Profiling relied on immunoSEQ multiplex PCR, and the TCRdb table lists in-frame clones only, not all of them. The repertoire includes over 2,000,000 clones, just over 90% of them detected once, and under 2% sits in the top ten.

This rearrangement joins TRBV6-1 to TRBJ1-2, with TRBD1 matching over 7 bases. This TCR derives from a man younger than 35 in good health. Some clones in this sample may be carry-over from other donors' samples. Specimen: naive CD8+ T cells from PBMCs. CDR3 DNA: TGTGCCAGCAGTGATCGGGACAGCGGATATGGCTACACCTTC. Translating gives CASSDRDSGYGYTF.